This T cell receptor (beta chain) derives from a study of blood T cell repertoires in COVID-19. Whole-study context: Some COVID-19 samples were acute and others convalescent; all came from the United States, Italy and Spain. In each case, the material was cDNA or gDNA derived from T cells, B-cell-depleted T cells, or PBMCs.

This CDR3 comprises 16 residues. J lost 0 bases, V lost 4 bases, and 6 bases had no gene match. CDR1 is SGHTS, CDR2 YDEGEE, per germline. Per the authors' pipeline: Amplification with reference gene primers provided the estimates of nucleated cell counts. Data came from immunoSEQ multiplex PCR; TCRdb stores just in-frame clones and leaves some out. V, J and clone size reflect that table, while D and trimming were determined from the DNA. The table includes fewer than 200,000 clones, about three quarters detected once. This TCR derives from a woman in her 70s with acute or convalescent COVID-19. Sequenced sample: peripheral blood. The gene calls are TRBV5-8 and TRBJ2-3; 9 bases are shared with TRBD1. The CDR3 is CASSGGGTGSTDTQYF. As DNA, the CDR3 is TGTGCCAGCAGCGGCGGTGGGACAGGGAGCACAGATACGCAGTATTTT.